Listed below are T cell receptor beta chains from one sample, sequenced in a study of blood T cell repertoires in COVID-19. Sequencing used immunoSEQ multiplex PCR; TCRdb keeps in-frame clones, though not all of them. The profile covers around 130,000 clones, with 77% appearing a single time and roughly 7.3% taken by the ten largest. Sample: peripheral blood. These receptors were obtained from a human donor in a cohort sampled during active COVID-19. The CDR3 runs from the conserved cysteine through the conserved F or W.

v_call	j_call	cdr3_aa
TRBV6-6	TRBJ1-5	CASSRQGTQPQHF
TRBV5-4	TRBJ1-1	CASSPELANTEAFF
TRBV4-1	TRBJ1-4	CASSHLQGAVNEKLFF
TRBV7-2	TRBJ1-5	CASSQTQGAGQPQHF
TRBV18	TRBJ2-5	CASSPTGVQETQYF
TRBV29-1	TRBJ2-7	CSVLAGGYEQYF
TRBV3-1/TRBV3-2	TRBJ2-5	CASSHTGDGETQYF
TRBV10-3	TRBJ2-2	CTIRSTDTTGELFF
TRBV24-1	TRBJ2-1	CATSDYRGGFGEQFF
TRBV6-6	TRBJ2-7	CALAECTGFYEQYF
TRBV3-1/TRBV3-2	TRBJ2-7	CASSQDGYRTYYEQYF
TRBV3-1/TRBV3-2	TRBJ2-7	CASSPQGRVGREASGHEQYF
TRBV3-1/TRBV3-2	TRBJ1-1	CASSRGLTANTEAFF
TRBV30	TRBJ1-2	CAWTFSGRKTNYGYTF
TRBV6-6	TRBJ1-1	CAVQGGATEAFF
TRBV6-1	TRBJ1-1	CASSEGNRVANTEAFF
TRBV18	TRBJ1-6	CASSLLGPDSPLHF
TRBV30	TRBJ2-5	CAWRNAGGYQKTQYF
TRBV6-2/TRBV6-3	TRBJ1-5	CASSYRRDRGYSNQPQHF
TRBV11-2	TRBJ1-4	CASSLGDRDNEKLFF
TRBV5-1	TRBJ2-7	CASSLGRSSYEQYF
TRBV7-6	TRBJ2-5	CASSPSPGGGQETQYF
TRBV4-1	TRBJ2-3	CASSHLLAGGADTQYF
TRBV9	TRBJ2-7	CASSDSVTYEQYF
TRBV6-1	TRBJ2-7	CASSEIQVVGTGAYEQYF
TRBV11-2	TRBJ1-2	CASTRDIRNYGYTF
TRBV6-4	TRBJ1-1	CASSDGQGTEAFF
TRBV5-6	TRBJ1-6	CASSLTGGDNSPLHF
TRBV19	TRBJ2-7	CASSIGSHSAYEQYF
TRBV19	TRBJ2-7	CASQEDRASYEQYF
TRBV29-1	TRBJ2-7	CSVETGGFYEQYF
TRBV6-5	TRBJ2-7	CASSTGLGKYEQYF
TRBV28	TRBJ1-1	CASSLLHPRGEGTEAFF
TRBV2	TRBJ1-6	CASERDSQRTPLHF
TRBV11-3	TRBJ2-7	CASSPRQVYEQYF
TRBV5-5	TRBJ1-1	CASNVPGQGARGAEAFF
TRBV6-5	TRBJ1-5	CASRAGTGGNQPQHF
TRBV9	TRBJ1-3	CASSGTGKGNTIYF
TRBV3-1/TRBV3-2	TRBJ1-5	CASSLDRGQPQHF
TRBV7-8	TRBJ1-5	CASSLDAGLGSLHNQPQHF
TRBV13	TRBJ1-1	CASSPTGTGAFNTEAFF
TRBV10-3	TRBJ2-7	CAISDIEGGVRKNYEQYF
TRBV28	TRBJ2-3	CASSPRGLALSTDTQYF
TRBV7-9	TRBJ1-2	CASSPVDSSYGYTF
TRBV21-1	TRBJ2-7	CASSWYSSYEQYF
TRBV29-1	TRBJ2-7	CSTPAGPGPEQYF
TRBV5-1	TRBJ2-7	CASSPGTSTYEQYF
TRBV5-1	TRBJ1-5	CASSPDSANQPQHF
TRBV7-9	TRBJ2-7	CASSLWEVVGEQYF
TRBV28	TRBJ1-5	CASIQDSFNQPQHF
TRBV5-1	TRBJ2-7	CASSLVDRAEQYF
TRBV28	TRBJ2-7	CASSTPSSGGGYEQYF
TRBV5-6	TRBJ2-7	CASSLYRTANTYEQYF
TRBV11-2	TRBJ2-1	CASNSGGGAGVNEQFF
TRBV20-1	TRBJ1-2	CSGGGPHGYTF
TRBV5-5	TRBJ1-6	CASSLEGQGRSSPLHF
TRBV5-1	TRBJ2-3	CASSLDGQGVEDTQYF
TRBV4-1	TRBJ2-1	CASSQALTDNEQFF
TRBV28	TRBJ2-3	CASSLYTDTQYF
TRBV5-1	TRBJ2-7	CASSLPSPYEQYF